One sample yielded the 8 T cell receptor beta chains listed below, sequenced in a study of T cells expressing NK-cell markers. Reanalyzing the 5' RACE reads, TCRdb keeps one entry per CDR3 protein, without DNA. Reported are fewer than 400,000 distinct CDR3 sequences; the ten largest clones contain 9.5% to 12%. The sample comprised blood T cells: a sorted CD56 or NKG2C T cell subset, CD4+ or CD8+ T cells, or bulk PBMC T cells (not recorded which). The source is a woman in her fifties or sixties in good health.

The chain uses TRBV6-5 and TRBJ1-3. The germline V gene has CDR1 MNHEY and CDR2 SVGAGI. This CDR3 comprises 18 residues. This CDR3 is CASSYSTAGRNSGNTIYF.

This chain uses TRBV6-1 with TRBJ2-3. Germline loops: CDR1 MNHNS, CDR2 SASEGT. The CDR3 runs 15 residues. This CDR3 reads CASSELWGVTDTQYF.

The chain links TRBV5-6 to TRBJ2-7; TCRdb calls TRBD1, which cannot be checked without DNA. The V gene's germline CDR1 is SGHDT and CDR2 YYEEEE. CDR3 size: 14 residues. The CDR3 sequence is CASTSTGQSYEQYF. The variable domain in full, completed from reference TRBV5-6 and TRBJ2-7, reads DAGVTQSPTHLIKTRGQQVTLRCSPKSGHDTVSWYQQALGQGPQFIFQYYEEEERQRGNFPDRFSGHQFPNYSSELNVNALLLGDSALYLCASTSTGQSYEQYFGPGTRLTVT.

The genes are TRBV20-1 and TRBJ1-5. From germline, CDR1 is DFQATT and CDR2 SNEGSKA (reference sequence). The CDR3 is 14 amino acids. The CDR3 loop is CSASLPQVGQPQHF.

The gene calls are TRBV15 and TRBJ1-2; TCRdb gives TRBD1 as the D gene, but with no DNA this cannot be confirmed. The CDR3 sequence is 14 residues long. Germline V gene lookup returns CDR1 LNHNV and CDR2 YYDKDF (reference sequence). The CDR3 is CATSSRDGAYGYTF.

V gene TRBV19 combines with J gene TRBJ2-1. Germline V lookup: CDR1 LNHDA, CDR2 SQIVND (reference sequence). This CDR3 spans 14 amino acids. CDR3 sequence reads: CASTPGTPYNEQFF. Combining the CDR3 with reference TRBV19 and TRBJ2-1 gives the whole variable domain DGGITQSPKYLFRKEGQNVTLSCEQNLNHDAMYWYRQDPGQGLRLIYYSQIVNDFQKGDIAEGYSVSREKKESFPLTVTSAQKNPTAFYLCASTPGTPYNEQFFGPGTRLTVL.

This CDR3 reads CASSQVLQGRYTEAFF. The V and J genes are TRBV3-1 and TRBJ1-1; TCRdb names TRBD1, which stays unverified in the absence of DNA. CDR3 length equals 16 residues. Germline values: CDR1 LGHDT, CDR2 YNNKEL (reference sequence).

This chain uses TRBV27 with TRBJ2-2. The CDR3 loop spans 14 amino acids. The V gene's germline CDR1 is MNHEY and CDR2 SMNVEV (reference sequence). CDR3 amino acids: CASSGMGNTGELFF.